These T cell receptor beta chains were read from a single sample in a study of control samples from healthy donors and cancer patients. Using immunoSEQ multiplex PCR, the repertoire was profiled, and TCRdb retains in-frame clones only, with some absent. The sample comprises approximately 52,000 clones, 95% to 97% of which are singletons, and less than 1.1% rests with the top ten. Specimen: blood. All receptors come from a woman aged 18-29 years in good health. The CDR3 runs from the conserved cysteine through the conserved F or W. D genes are given only for firm matches. For some rows the clone size is stated as once, few or many, or as a class when expanded; others skip it.

- | - | TRBJ1-1 | TRBV19 | CASSIWGGTEAFF | TGTGCCAGTAGTATCTGGGGGGGGACTGAAGCTTTCTTT
- | - | TRBJ2-3 | TRBV6-1 | CASSELGGSSTDTQYF | TGTGCCAGCAGTGAATTGGGCGGATCTAGCACAGATACGCAGTATTTT
- | - | TRBJ2-7 | TRBV19 | CASSLTLGVYEQYF | TGTGCCAGTAGTTTGACTTTGGGTGTCTACGAGCAGTACTTC
TRBD1 | - | TRBJ1-2 | TRBV7-9 | CASSLKTGGADYGYTF | TGTGCCAGCAGCCTAAAGACAGGGGGCGCCGACTATGGCTACACCTTC
- | - | TRBJ1-2 | TRBV27 | CASTSTGVGNGYTF | TGTGCCAGCACCTCAACCGGGGTTGGAAATGGCTACACCTTC
TRBD1 | - | TRBJ1-2 | TRBV15 | CATRRGRGRDYGYTF | TGTGCCACCAGGAGGGGCAGGGGGCGAGACTATGGCTACACCTTC
- | - | TRBJ1-1 | TRBV7-9 | CASSLAATPNTEAFF | TGTGCCAGCAGCTTAGCTGCGACGCCAAACACTGAAGCTTTCTTT
TRBD1 | - | TRBJ1-2 | TRBV9 | CASSGPTGDNYGYTF | TGTGCCAGCAGCGGCCCGACAGGGGACAACTATGGCTACACCTTC
- | - | TRBJ1-2 | TRBV6-2/TRBV6-3 | CASSYSPYRQPAYGYTF | TGTGCCAGCAGTTACTCACCGTACAGACAGCCTGCCTATGGCTACACCTTC
- | - | TRBJ1-2 | TRBV29-1 | CSAFQGFSYGYTF | TGCAGCGCCTTTCAGGGGTTTAGCTATGGCTACACCTTC
- | - | TRBJ1-1 | TRBV10-3 | CAISGTENTEAFF | TGTGCCATCAGTGGTACAGAAAACACTGAAGCTTTCTTT
- | - | TRBJ1-5 | TRBV18 | CASSASDDSNQPQHF | TGTGCCAGCTCAGCCTCAGATGATAGCAATCAGCCCCAGCATTTT
- | - | TRBJ2-3 | TRBV11-3 | CASRDTGLPTVDTQYF | TGTGCCAGCAGAGACACTGGACTCCCCACCGTTGATACGCAGTATTTT
TRBD1 | - | TRBJ1-4 | TRBV4-1 | CASSQRVGQENEKLFF | TGCGCCAGCAGCCAAAGGGTCGGACAGGAGAATGAAAAACTGTTTTTT
TRBD1 | - | TRBJ1-2 | TRBV27 | CASRTTSQGKYYGYTF | TGTGCCAGCAGGACTACATCACAGGGGAAATACTATGGCTACACCTTC
- | - | TRBJ1-3 | TRBV11-2 | CASSLIGSGNTIYF | TGTGCCAGCAGCCTGATTGGATCTGGAAACACCATATATTTT
TRBD1 | - | TRBJ1-1 | TRBV2 | CASGSQGSPAEAFF | TGTGCCAGCGGATCACAGGGGTCTCCGGCTGAAGCTTTCTTT
- | - | TRBJ1-4 | TRBV19 | CASSNRVTNEKLFF | TGTGCCAGTAGTAACAGGGTGACTAATGAAAAACTGTTTTTT
- | - | TRBJ2-7 | TRBV29-1 | CSVEYNNEQYF | TGCAGCGTTGAATACAACAACGAGCAGTACTTC
- | once | TRBJ1-6 | TRBV6-5 | CASSYSRDTYSPLHF | TGTGCCAGCAGTTACTCGCGGGACACGTATTCACCCCTCCACTTT
TRBD1 | - | TRBJ1-4 | TRBV6-5 | CASTSGQGVEKLFF | TGTGCCAGCACCTCGGGACAGGGTGTTGAAAAACTGTTTTTT
- | - | TRBJ1-1 | TRBV12-5 | CASGLDTEAFF | TGTGCTAGTGGTTTGGACACTGAAGCTTTCTTT
- | - | TRBJ1-4 | TRBV21-1 | CASSPAGRDNRVILGKLFF | TGTGCCAGCAGCCCCGCGGGGAGGGACAACAGGGTGATATTGGGAAAACTGTTTTTT
- | - | TRBJ2-4 | TRBV5-6 | CASSPYHRAKNIQYF | TGTGCCAGCAGCCCTTACCACAGGGCCAAAAACATTCAGTACTTC
- | - | TRBJ1-1 | TRBV7-2 | CASSRQENTEAFF | TGTGCCAGCAGCCGACAGGAGAACACTGAAGCTTTCTTT
TRBD1 | - | TRBJ1-1 | TRBV19 | CASSGDRGANTEAFF | TGTGCCAGTAGTGGAGACAGGGGGGCGAACACTGAAGCTTTCTTT
TRBD1 | - | TRBJ1-2 | TRBV19 | CARGGQGAHYGYTF | TGTGCCAGGGGGGGACAGGGGGCACACTATGGCTACACCTTC
- | - | TRBJ2-6 | TRBV6-2/TRBV6-3 | CASSLQSSGANVLTF | TGTGCCAGCAGCCTCCAGAGCTCTGGGGCCAACGTCCTGACTTTC
- | - | TRBJ1-2 | TRBV5-6 | CASTADRNYGYTF | TGTGCCAGCACCGCCGACAGGAACTATGGCTACACCTTC
TRBD1 | - | TRBJ1-6 | TRBV6-5 | CASSWDSNSPLHF | TGTGCCAGCAGTTGGGACAGCAATTCACCCCTCCACTTT
- | - | TRBJ1-2 | TRBV12-3/TRBV12-4 | CASSLLGRDGYTF | TGTGCCAGCAGTTTATTGGGCAGGGACGGCTACACCTTC
TRBD1 | - | TRBJ1-6 | TRBV19 | CASTPFSTGGNSPLHF | TGTGCCAGTACGCCCTTCTCGACAGGGGGAAATTCACCCCTCCACTTT
- | - | TRBJ1-5 | TRBV30 | CAWSVRGRPQHF | TGTGCCTGGAGTGTGCGGGGTAGACCCCAGCATTTT
- | once | TRBJ1-2 | TRBV7-9 | CASSPSGGLYGYTF | TGTGCCAGCAGCCCTTCTGGAGGGCTGTATGGCTACACCTTC
TRBD1 | - | TRBJ1-3 | TRBV4-1 | CASSHGTGGLSSSGNTIYF | TGCGCCAGCAGCCATGGGACAGGGGGATTATCTAGCTCTGGAAACACCATATATTTT
TRBD2 | - | TRBJ2-1 | TRBV6-2/TRBV6-3 | CASSYELAGYNEQFF | TGTGCCAGCAGTTATGAATTAGCGGGGTACAATGAGCAGTTCTTC
TRBD1 | - | TRBJ1-4 | TRBV7-9 | CASRGQGTNEKLFF | TGTGCCAGCAGGGGACAGGGGACTAATGAAAAACTGTTTTTT
TRBD1 | - | TRBJ1-5 | TRBV5-6 | CASSLWGQTNSNQPQHF | TGTGCCAGCAGCTTGTGGGGACAGACTAATAGCAATCAGCCCCAGCATTTT
- | - | TRBJ1-1 | TRBV27 | CASSFSLPWRGTEAFF | TGTGCCAGCAGTTTCTCTCTTCCCTGGCGGGGCACTGAAGCTTTCTTT
- | - | TRBJ1-1 | TRBV4-1 | CASGTYMVNTEAFF | TGCGCCAGCGGAACCTACATGGTGAACACTGAAGCTTTCTTT
- | - | TRBJ1-6 | TRBV10-3 | CAISEGGSPLHF | TGTGCCATCAGTGAAGGTGGATCACCCCTCCACTTT
- | - | TRBJ1-3 | TRBV5-1 | CASSLVPGAEGNTIYF | TGCGCCAGCAGCTTGGTCCCGGGGGCGGAAGGAAACACCATATATTTT
- | - | TRBJ2-5 | TRBV4-1 | CASSQGGTQYF | TGCGCCAGCAGCCAGGGGGGGACCCAGTACTTC
- | few | TRBJ1-2 | TRBV2 | CASSEDGGYGYTF | TGTGCCAGCAGTGAGGACGGGGGTTATGGCTACACCTTC
- | - | TRBJ2-1 | TRBV27 | CASSFTGLSDEQFF | TGTGCCAGCAGTTTCACAGGTCTAAGCGATGAGCAGTTCTTC
- | - | TRBJ2-5 | TRBV11-2 | CASSPLAAGEETQYF | TGTGCCAGCAGCCCGCTCGCCGCAGGGGAAGAGACCCAGTACTTC
- | - | TRBJ2-1 | TRBV10-3 | CAISESSGEGNEQFF | TGTGCCATCAGTGAGTCGTCAGGGGAAGGCAATGAGCAGTTCTTC
- | once | TRBJ1-1 | TRBV4-3 | CASSQADAPNTEAFF | TGCGCCAGCAGCCAAGCAGACGCCCCTAACACTGAAGCTTTCTTT
- | - | TRBJ1-2 | TRBV29-1 | CSVGIPNYGYTF | TGCAGCGTTGGTATCCCCAACTATGGCTACACCTTC
TRBD1 | - | TRBJ2-7 | TRBV28 | CASSLRTGGRNEQYF | TGTGCCAGCAGCCTACGGACAGGGGGCCGCAACGAGCAGTACTTC
- | - | TRBJ2-5 | TRBV7-2 | CASSFPGRQETQYF | TGTGCCAGCAGCTTTCCGGGGCGTCAAGAGACCCAGTACTTC
TRBD1 | - | TRBJ1-4 | TRBV6-5 | CASNWDSNEKLFF | TGTGCCAGCAATTGGGACAGTAATGAAAAACTGTTTTTT
- | - | TRBJ1-2 | TRBV19 | CASSTEYSNYGYTF | TGTGCCAGTAGTACCGAGTACTCCAACTATGGCTACACCTTC
- | - | TRBJ1-1 | TRBV27 | CASSSVPGTEAFF | TGTGCCAGCAGTTCGGTTCCGGGGACTGAAGCTTTCTTT